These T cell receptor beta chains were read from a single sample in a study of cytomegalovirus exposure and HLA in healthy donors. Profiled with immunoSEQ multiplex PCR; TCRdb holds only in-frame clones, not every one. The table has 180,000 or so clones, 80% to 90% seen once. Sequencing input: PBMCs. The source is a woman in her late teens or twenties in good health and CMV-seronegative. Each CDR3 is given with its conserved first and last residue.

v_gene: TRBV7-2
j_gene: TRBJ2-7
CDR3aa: CASSLGGGAYEQYF

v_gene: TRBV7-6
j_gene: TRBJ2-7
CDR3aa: CASSLLPTLGEYEQYF

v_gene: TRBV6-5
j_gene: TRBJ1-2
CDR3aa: CASSRTGGSGYGYTF

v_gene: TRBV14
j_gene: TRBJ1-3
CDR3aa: CASSQVGGPASSGNTIYF

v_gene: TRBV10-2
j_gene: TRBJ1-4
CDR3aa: CASSDNPLRDRGEKLFF

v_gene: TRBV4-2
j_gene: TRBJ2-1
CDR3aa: CASSPPGLNEQFF

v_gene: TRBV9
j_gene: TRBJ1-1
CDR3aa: CASTFGSENTEAFF

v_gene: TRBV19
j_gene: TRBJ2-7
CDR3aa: CASRRGQGNYEQYF

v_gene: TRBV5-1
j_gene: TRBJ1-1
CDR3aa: CASSLGTANTEAFF

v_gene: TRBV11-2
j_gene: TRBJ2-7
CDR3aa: CASSLGLSLYEQYF

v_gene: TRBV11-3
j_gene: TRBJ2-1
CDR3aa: CASSLVFYNEQFF

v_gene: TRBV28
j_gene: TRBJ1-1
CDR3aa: CASSSVTGGANTEAFF

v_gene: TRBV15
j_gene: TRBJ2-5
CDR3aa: CATSFPFQNGEETQYF

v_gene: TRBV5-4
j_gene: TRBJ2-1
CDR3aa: CASSKGGSGGVFNEQFF

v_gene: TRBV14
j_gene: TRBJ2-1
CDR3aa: CASSPGTSGRNEQFF

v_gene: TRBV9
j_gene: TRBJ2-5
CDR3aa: CASGEAGPSETQYF

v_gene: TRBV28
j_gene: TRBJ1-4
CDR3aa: CASSTTGGIEKLFF

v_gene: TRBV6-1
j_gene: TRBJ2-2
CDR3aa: CASSDAHRGTGELFF

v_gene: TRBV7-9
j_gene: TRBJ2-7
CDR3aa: CASTSSYEQYF

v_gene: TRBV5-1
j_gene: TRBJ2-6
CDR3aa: CASSLAGAFSGANVLTF

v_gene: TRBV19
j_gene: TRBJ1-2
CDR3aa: CASSIRAGGYGYTF

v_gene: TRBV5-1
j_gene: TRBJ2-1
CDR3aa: CASSTGTGSYNEQFF

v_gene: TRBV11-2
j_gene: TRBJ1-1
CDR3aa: CASSLEPRSATEAFF

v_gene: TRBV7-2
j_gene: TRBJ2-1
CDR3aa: CASSFAVSYNEQFF

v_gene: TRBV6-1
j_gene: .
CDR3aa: CASGVETAAYEQYF

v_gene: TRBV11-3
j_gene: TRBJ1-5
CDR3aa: CASSLVNLHRGFSNQPQHF

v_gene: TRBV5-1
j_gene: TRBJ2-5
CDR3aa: CASSLAHFQETQYF

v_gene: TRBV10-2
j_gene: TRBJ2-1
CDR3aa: CASSEDFDRAEQFF

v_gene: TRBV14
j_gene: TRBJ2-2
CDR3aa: CASSLTGVRWELFF

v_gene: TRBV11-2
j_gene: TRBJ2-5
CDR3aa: CASSFGTSGQETQYF

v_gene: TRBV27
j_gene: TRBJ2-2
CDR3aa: CASRLAGMGTGELFF

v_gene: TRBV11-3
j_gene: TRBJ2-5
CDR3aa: CASSLAGRAETQYF

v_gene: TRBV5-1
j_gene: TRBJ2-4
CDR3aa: CASSFGGIAKNIQYF

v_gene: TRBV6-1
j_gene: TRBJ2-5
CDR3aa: CASSEKTGGGGETQYF

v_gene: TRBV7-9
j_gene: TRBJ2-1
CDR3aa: CASSLDLAGVDEQFF

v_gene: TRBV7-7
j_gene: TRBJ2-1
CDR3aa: CASSLDRGNNEQFF

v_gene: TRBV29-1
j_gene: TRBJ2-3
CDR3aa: CSVVIVEPRKLLDTQYF

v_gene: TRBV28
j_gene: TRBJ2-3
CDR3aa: CATSMRAQYF

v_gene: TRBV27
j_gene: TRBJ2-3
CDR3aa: CASSLYDFGGGPTDTQYF

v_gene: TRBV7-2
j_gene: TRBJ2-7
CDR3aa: CASSLGGTGGYEQYF

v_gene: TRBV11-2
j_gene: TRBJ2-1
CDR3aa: CASSSQNEQFF